Given below is one T cell receptor beta chain in context. Antigen unknown. The sample comes from a study of T cell responses to AZD1222 COVID-19 vaccine. Study outcomes and limitations: Targeting of unmutated variant regions was reportedly seen in nearly half of spike-specific TCRs. Vaccine-associated CD4 TCRs ranged over spike, dominating at 160-218 and 743-854. After two AZD1222 doses, spike-specific TCR breadth and depth rose versus day 0. Donors were chiefly white British, with a greater number of females, and clonal diversity was perhaps underestimated.

The germline gives CDR1 MNHEY, CDR2 SVGEGT. With 5 bases removed from V and 6 bases from J, the gap between germline ends came to 17 bases. The CDR3 runs to 15 residues. Assay: immunoSEQ multiplex PCR; the TCRdb copy retains only in-frame clones and omits some. The data hold 150,000 or so clones, with roughly nine tenths observed a single time. The sequence was collected from an adult in good health. The J gene is TRBJ1-5, the V gene TRBV6-2 or TRBV6-3; perhaps TRBD1 as D (6 bases). The sample was peripheral blood, taken on day 0 of AZD1222 vaccination. For the CDR3, the DNA is TGTGCCAGCAGTCCGGGGGCCCCCGGCACTCAGCCCCAGCATTTT. This encodes CASSPGAPGTQPQHF.